This TCR beta chain stems from a study of shared clonotypes between healthy human individuals. Across the whole study: Contributing individuals were two females and three males aged 18 to 49. Three CD4 naive, three CD4 memory, two CD8 naive and one CD8 memory plate were used per donor. The study, taken as a whole, reports: Naive CD4 clonotype sharing across several donors was approximately 5%.

A remark on this clone: Its antigen is as yet unknown.

All participating donors were Caucasian adults from Nashville, Tennessee. Data came from immunoSEQ multiplex PCR; TCRdb stores just in-frame clones and leaves some out. The table lists 2.3 million or so clones, more than 85% of them singletons. V was pared by 7 bases and J by 5 bases, with 17 bases between. Germline CDR1 MNHEY, CDR2 SVGAGI. The CDR3 is 15 residues long. This clonotype was sampled from a young man in good health. Some clones in this sample may be carry-over from other donors' samples. The chain has TRBV6-5 and TRBJ1-4; D gene ambiguous. The sample comprised naive CD4+ T cells from PBMCs. Subset meaning: CD45RA+ positively selected. The CDR3 reads CASMRVKRVNEKLFF. The DNA of the CDR3 is TGTGCCAGCATGAGGGTGAAACGGGTGAATGAAAAACTGTTTTTT.